This TCR beta chain is from a study of T cell clones after liver transplantation. Study as a whole: Liver transplant recipients had immunosuppression withdrawal attempted within 2 years. Until 12-24 months post-transplant, subjects got standard immunosuppression and no induction. Draws occurred before transplant, before withdrawal, and after complete or failed withdrawal.

Regarding this clone: Its antigen is unidentified.

The data were produced by immunoSEQ multiplex PCR, yet TCRdb's version contains in-frame clones alone and is incomplete. This table holds around 110,000 clones, about nine tenths found once. Study results and caveats: Low donor cell numbers restricted donor-reactive repertoire measurement in two subjects.

This clonotype originated in a human patient who received a liver transplant. Some T cells may have come from the graft donor. The material sequenced was CD4+ T cells from blood, taken 12 months after liver transplant.

The DNA of the CDR3 is TGCGCCAGCAGCTTGGCCTCGGCGGCGCAAGAGACCCAGTACTTC. Encoded protein: CASSLASAAQETQYF. This chain connects TRBV5-1 to TRBJ2-5; unclear D gene. The CDR3 covers 15 residues. Germline V gene data show CDR1 as SGHRS and CDR2 as YFSETQ. The V end lost 0 bases, the J end lost 2 bases, and 11 bases lay between the germline ends.